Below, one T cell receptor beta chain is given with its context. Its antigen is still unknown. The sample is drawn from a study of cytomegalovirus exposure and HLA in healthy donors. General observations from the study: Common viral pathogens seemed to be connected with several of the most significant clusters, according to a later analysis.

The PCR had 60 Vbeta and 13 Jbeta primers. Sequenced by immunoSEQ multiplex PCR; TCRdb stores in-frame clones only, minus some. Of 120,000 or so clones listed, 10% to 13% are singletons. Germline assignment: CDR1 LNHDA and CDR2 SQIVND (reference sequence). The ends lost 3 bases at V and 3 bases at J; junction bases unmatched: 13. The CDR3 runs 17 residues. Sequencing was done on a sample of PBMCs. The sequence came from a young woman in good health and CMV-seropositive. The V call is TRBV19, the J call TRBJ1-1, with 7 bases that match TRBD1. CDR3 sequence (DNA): TGTGCCAGTAGTATCCGACAGGGCGGAGGTATGGACACTGAAGCTTTCTTT. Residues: CASSIRQGGGMDTEAFF.